The 21 T cell receptor beta chains given below trace back to one sample, sequenced in a study of identical twins. TCRdb analysed the 5' RACE reads with MiXCR anew, one entry per CDR3 protein. The sample holds 450,000 to 500,000 distinct CDR3 sequences, roughly an eighth seen once. The sample also formed part of further work on yellow fever vaccine responses in identical twins.

The specimen sequenced was CD4+ T cells sorted from blood. Receptor source: a young woman in good health.

At least ten counts were recorded for this clonotype. The chain links TRBV5-1 to TRBJ2-3, with D perhaps being TRBD1 or TRBD2 (5 bases each). The V and J ends lost 0 bases and 1 base respectively, with 9 bases between them. The CDR3 consists of 15 residues. From germline, CDR1 is SGHRS and CDR2 YFSETQ. The CDR3 DNA follows: TGCGCCAGCAGCTTGGAGGGGAGAGGCACAGATACGCAGTATTTT. It specifies CASSLEGRGTDTQYF. Looking up the rest from reference TRBV5-1 and TRBJ2-3 gives the full variable domain: KAGVTQTPRYLIKTRGQQVTLSCSPISGHRSVSWYQQTPGQGLQFLFEYFSETQRNKGNFPGRFSGRQFSNSRSEMNVSTLELGDSALYLCASSLEGRGTDTQYFGPGTRLTVL.

This CDR3 reads CASSEQAPKWAFF. As DNA, the CDR3 is TGTGCCAGCAGTGAACAGGCCCCCAAGTGGGCTTTCTTT. The rearrangement links TRBV2 to TRBJ1-1; D uncertain. Trimming removed 2 bases from V and 11 bases from J, with 15 bases in between. The CDR3 is 13 amino acids. Germline-derived CDR1 and CDR2 are SNHLY and FYNNEI.

This clonotype was recorded a few times. The chain joins TRBV2 to TRBJ2-2; D possibly corresponds to TRBD1 (5 bases). CDR1 and CDR2 (germline): SNHLY, FYNNEI. This CDR3 spans 15 amino acids. V lost 1 base and J 1 base, leaving 7 bases between the germline ends. The CDR3 reads CASSEDRRNTGELFF. The DNA for the CDR3 is TGTGCCAGCAGTGAAGACAGGAGGAACACCGGGGAGCTGTTTTTT.

This clonotype has more than one count but fewer than ten. The rearrangement links TRBV9 to TRBJ2-3; the match to TRBD1 covers 7 bases. CDR3 length: 15 amino acids. The germline gives CDR1 SGDLS, CDR2 YYNGEE. The ends lost 4 bases at V and 2 bases at J; junction bases unmatched: 7. The CDR3 is CASSPRQGTTDTQYF. CDR3 in DNA: TGTGCCAGCAGCCCGAGACAGGGCACCACAGATACGCAGTATTTT.

This clonotype was seen a few times. DNA of the CDR3: TGTGCCAGCAGTTACTTTGGGGCTTCGGGCACCGGGGAGCTGTTTTTT. It encodes CASSYFGASGTGELFF. The rearrangement links TRBV6-5 to TRBJ2-2, with TRBD1 as a possible D gene (5 bases). Trimming stripped 1 base from V and 4 bases from J, with 13 bases between. The CDR3 runs 16 residues. Germline V CDR1 and CDR2: MNHEY, SVGAGI.

This clonotype came up a few times. A much larger clone differs by one base, so this may be a read error. J is TRBJ2-5 and V is TRBV3-1; unclear D gene. Germline V gene sequence: CDR1 LGHDT, CDR2 YNNKEL (reference sequence). The CDR3 spans 10 residues. V lost 3 bases to trimming and J lost 5 bases, with 1 base between them. The chain's CDR3 is CASSHETQYF. CDR3 in DNA: TGTGCCAGCAGCCATGAGACCCAGTACTTC.

The rearrangement uses TRBV7-2 and TRBJ2-1; 7 nucleotides match TRBD2. Trimming at V came to 8 bases and at J to 0 bases, leaving 7 bases not matched to a gene. The CDR3 length is 15 residues. Per the germline V gene, CDR1 is SGHTA and CDR2 is FQGNSA. The CDR3 DNA is TGTGCCAGCCCCAAGGGGACTATCTCCTACAATGAGCAGTTCTTC. Translated: CASPKGTISYNEQFF.

This clonotype was observed a few times. The chain combines TRBV7-2 with TRBJ2-4; D not resolved. Germline V gene sequence: CDR1 SGHTA, CDR2 FQGNSA. Trimming cost V 5 bases and J 6 bases, with 14 bases left between them. This CDR3 spans 14 amino acids. Here the CDR3 DNA reads TGTGCCAGCAGCCGTTGGGCAGACGGAAACATTCAGTACTTC. As protein: CASSRWADGNIQYF.

The rearrangement links TRBV2 to TRBJ2-1; 10 nucleotides match TRBD1. With 6 bases clipped from V and 7 bases from J, the junction kept 6 bases outside the gene matches. The CDR3 covers 14 residues. CDR1 is SNHLY and CDR2 is FYNNEI in the germline V gene. This CDR3 is CASSRQGAGNEQFF. The CDR3 DNA is TGTGCCAGCAGCCGACAGGGGGCTGGGAATGAGCAGTTCTTC.

This clonotype came up a few times. This chain links TRBV5-1 with TRBJ2-1, with D maybe TRBD1 (6 bases). The CDR3 runs to 13 residues. V was clipped by 4 bases and J by 9 bases, with 14 bases between them. Looked up from germline, CDR1 is SGHRS and CDR2 is YFSETQ. The CDR3 spells CASSMSQGFEQFF. The DNA for the CDR3 is TGCGCCAGCAGCATGTCCCAGGGGTTTGAGCAGTTCTTC. Filled out from reference TRBV5-1 and TRBJ2-1, the complete variable domain reads KAGVTQTPRYLIKTRGQQVTLSCSPISGHRSVSWYQQTPGQGLQFLFEYFSETQRNKGNFPGRFSGRQFSNSRSEMNVSTLELGDSALYLCASSMSQGFEQFFGPGTRLTVL.

This clonotype was observed a few times. The V gene is TRBV10-1, the J gene TRBJ1-5, with D tentatively TRBD1 (5 bases). Trimming took off 0 bases at V and 7 bases at J, with 10 bases between the two ends. The CDR3 is made up of 14 amino acids. Germline CDR1 is WNHNN and CDR2 is SYGVQD (reference sequence). The CDR3 loop is CASSESSGGQPQHF. The CDR3 region has the DNA TGCGCCAGCAGTGAGTCGTCGGGGGGACAGCCCCAGCATTTT.

This clonotype has only a few counts. V and J are TRBV6-1 and TRBJ1-2; no clear D gene. The V and J ends lost 5 bases and 3 bases respectively, with 7 bases between them. The CDR3 is made up of 12 amino acids. CDR1 and CDR2 from the germline V gene are MNHNS and SASEGT. CDR3 sequence (DNA): TGTGCCAGCAGTTGGGGAGACTATGGCTACACCTTC. Encoded protein: CASSWGDYGYTF.

The rearrangement uses TRBV7-2 and TRBJ2-2, with D uncertain. Trimming pared 5 bases from V and 0 bases from J, leaving 10 bases between. The CDR3 covers 15 residues. From germline, CDR1 is SGHTA and CDR2 FQGNSA. The CDR3, as DNA: TGTGCCAGCAGCCAGGTCCCGACGAACACCGGGGAGCTGTTTTTT. Residues: CASSQVPTNTGELFF.

The table lists this clonotype with a few counts. This chain joins TRBV20-1 and TRBJ2-5; 8 bases fit TRBD2. This CDR3 comprises 16 residues. V gave up 0 bases and J gave up 5 bases; unmatched junction bases: 11. CDR1 is DFQATT and CDR2 is SNEGSKA in the germline V gene (reference sequence). The CDR3 region is CSARDFSGRAGETQYF. In nucleotides, the CDR3 is TGCAGTGCTAGAGATTTTTCCGGGAGGGCCGGGGAGACCCAGTACTTC.

This clonotype came up a few times. The chain combines TRBV2 with TRBJ2-7, with D perhaps matching TRBD1 or TRBD2 (5 bases each). This CDR3 spans 14 amino acids. Germline CDR1 SNHLY, CDR2 FYNNEI. The V end was cut by 6 bases, the J end by 3 bases, with 15 bases between. CDR3 nucleotide sequence: TGTGCCAGCAGGGGGACGGGCGGAAGCTACGAGCAGTACTTC. Translation gives CASRGTGGSYEQYF. The full variable domain, in which reference TRBV2 and TRBJ2-7 provide the parts outside the CDR3, is EPEVTQTPSHQVTQMGQEVILRCVPISNHLYFYWYRQILGQKVEFLVSFYNNEISEKSEIFDDQFSVERPDGSNFTLKIRSTKLEDSAMYFCASRGTGGSYEQYFGPGTRLTVT.

This clonotype has a count of ten or more. V gene TRBV6-1 combines with J gene TRBJ2-1; TRBD1 matches at 9 bases. The junction had 8 bases not matched to a gene; V was cut back by 6 bases and J by 11 bases. The length of the CDR3 is 13 residues. Germline CDR1 and CDR2: MNHNS and SASEGT. The CDR3 DNA sequence: TGTGCCAGCAGCAACCTAGACAGGGGGAAGCAGTTCTTC. Translated, it gives CASSNLDRGKQFF.

V usage is TRBV7-2 and J usage is TRBJ2-7; D is perhaps TRBD2 (6 bases). The length of the CDR3 is 14 residues. V lost 1 base to trimming and J lost 3 bases, with 10 bases between them. Germline CDR1 reads SGHTA; CDR2 reads FQGNSA. The DNA of the CDR3 is TGTGCCAGCAGCTTAGAGCGGGTCCTCTACGAGCAGTACTTC. Its protein is CASSLERVLYEQYF.

V gene TRBV3-1 combines with J gene TRBJ2-7; TRBD1 aligns across 9 bases. The CDR3 loop spans 14 amino acids. V shed 4 bases, J shed 4 bases, and the junction held 5 bases outside the gene matches. Germline CDR1 is LGHDT and CDR2 is YNNKEL (reference sequence). CDR3 in DNA: TGTGCCAGCAGCCTATGGGACAGGGCGTACGAGCAGTACTTC. Protein product: CASSLWDRAYEQYF.

This clonotype came up a few times. The chain joins TRBV11-2 to TRBJ1-6; D is ambiguous. V was pared by 1 base and J by 4 bases, with 8 bases between. This CDR3 is built from 15 residues. The germline V gene encodes CDR1 SGHAT and CDR2 FQNNGV. The CDR3, as DNA: TGTGCCAGCAGCTTAGTTGCACAGTATAATTCACCCCTCCACTTT. It specifies CASSLVAQYNSPLHF.

The chain couples TRBV10-3 to TRBJ2-1; 10 nucleotides align to TRBD2. The CDR3 is 15 amino acids. CDR1 and CDR2 from the germline V gene are ENHRY and SYGVKD. Trimming removed 5 bases from V and 2 bases from J; junction bases left unmatched: 3. The CDR3 here is CAISLLAGAYNEQFF. The CDR3 DNA reads TGTGCCATCAGTCTTCTAGCGGGGGCCTACAATGAGCAGTTCTTC.

The rearrangement links TRBV10-2 to TRBJ2-1; D gene unclear. The CDR3 contains 14 residues. Trimming cost V 4 bases and J 4 bases, with 11 bases left between them. Germline loops: CDR1 WSHSY, CDR2 SAAADI. CDR3 in amino acids: CASSGVGQYNEQFF. The CDR3 coding sequence is TGCGCCAGCAGTGGGGTCGGCCAATACAATGAGCAGTTCTTC.